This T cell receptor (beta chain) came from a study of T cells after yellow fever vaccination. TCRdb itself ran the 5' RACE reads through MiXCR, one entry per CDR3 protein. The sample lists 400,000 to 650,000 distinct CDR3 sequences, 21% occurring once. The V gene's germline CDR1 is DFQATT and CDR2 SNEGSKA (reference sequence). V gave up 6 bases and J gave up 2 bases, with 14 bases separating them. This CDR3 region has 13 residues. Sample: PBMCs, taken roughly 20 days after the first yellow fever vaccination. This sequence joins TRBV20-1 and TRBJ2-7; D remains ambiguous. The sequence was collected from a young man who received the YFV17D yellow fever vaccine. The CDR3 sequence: CSASQGTPYEQYF. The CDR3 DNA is TGCAGTGCCAGCCAAGGTACCCCCTACGAGCAGTACTTC.